What follows are 15 T cell receptor beta chains derived from one specimen sequenced in a study of vaccination and CD4 T cells after COVID-19. These receptors are not linked to any known antigen. Treatment in this sample: approximately nine-day PBMC culture with coronavirus spike peptide pools or control peptides (ViraFEST assay). Sequenced with the Oncomine TCR Beta short-read assay was DNA taken from cultured CD4+ T cells. TCRdb independently ran MiXCR on the PCR reads; one entry per CDR3 protein. The repertoire includes thousands of distinct CDR3 sequences, 66% of them detected once, and 20% to 25% sits in the top ten. The specimen sequenced was CD4+ T cells from blood, cultured in vitro. The receptors here all came from a human donor who had recovered from COVID-19.

This chain uses TRBV27 with TRBJ1-1; D remains ambiguous. V lost 9 bases and J lost 0, with 2 bases in between. Looked up from germline, CDR1 is MNHEY and CDR2 is SMNVEV (reference sequence). The CDR3 spans 10 residues. In DNA, the CDR3 is TGTGCCAGGCTGAACACTGAAGCTTTCTTT. It specifies CARLNTEAFF.

This chain links TRBV7-9 with TRBJ2-7; D is possibly TRBD1 or TRBD2 (5 bases each). V shed 5 bases and J shed 3 bases, with 20 bases lying between them. CDR1 and CDR2 from the germline V gene are SEHNR and FQNEAQ (reference sequence). The CDR3 is 16 amino acids. The CDR3 nucleotides are TGTGCCAGCAGCCTAGGGTCGGGGACCTGGGGCTACGAGCAGTACTTC. This gives the protein CASSLGSGTWGYEQYF. Full variable domain (outside the CDR3, taken from reference TRBV7-9 and TRBJ2-7): DTGVSQNPRHKITKRGQNVTFRCDPISEHNRLYWYRQTLGQGPEFLTYFQNEAQLEKSRLLSDRFSAERPKGSFSTLEIQRTEQGDSAMYLCASSLGSGTWGYEQYFGPGTRLTVT.

The V call is TRBV27, the J call TRBJ2-2; 11 bases agree with TRBD1. The CDR3 covers 16 residues. V lost 5 bases, J lost 2 bases, and 4 bases stayed unmatched. CDR1 and CDR2 (germline): MNHEY, SMNVEV (reference sequence). The CDR3: CASSPGQGVNTGELFF. CDR3 DNA sequence: TGTGCCAGCAGTCCGGGACAGGGGGTTAACACCGGGGAGCTGTTTTTT.

The table lists this clonotype with a count of one. The chain couples TRBV6-1 to TRBJ2-5, with 8 bases aligning to TRBD2. Trimming removed 8 bases from V and 3 bases from J; junction bases left unmatched: 11. The germline V gene encodes CDR1 MNHNS and CDR2 SASEGT. The CDR3 has 15 residues. The CDR3 loop is CASPISKAGEETQYF. The CDR3 DNA reads as TGTGCCAGCCCCATCTCCAAAGCGGGGGAAGAGACCCAGTACTTC.

There are a few counts of this clonotype. The chain combines TRBV7-9 with TRBJ1-1; D is unresolved. Trimming took 2 bases from V and 5 from J, leaving 12 bases between them. The CDR3 loop spans 14 amino acids. The V gene's germline CDR1 is SEHNR and CDR2 FQNEAQ (reference sequence). The CDR3 coding sequence is TGTGCCAGCAGCTTACTTGGCATGCAGACTGAAGCTTTCTTT. It yields the protein CASSLLGMQTEAFF.

This clonotype was detected only a few times. V is TRBV20-1 and J is TRBJ2-7; D is perhaps TRBD2 (6 bases). CDR1 and CDR2 (germline): DFQATT, SNEGSKA (reference sequence). V lost 0 bases and J lost 1, with 13 bases in between. The CDR3 sequence is 15 residues long. The CDR3 DNA reads as TGCAGTGCTAGAGAGAAAGGGAGGTCTTCCTACGAGCAGTACTTC. Its protein is CSAREKGRSSYEQYF.

This rearrangement joins TRBV27 to TRBJ1-1, with D perhaps TRBD1 (5 bases). Germline V gene lookup returns CDR1 MNHEY and CDR2 SMNVEV (reference sequence). CDR3 length: 13 amino acids. The germline V and J ends were trimmed by 8 bases and 5 bases, with 15 bases remaining between them. CDR3 sequence reads: CASATWPGTEAFF. For the CDR3, the DNA is TGTGCCAGCGCAACCTGGCCAGGGACTGAAGCTTTCTTT.

This clonotype is medium-sized by share. This chain uses TRBV11-2 with TRBJ1-1, with unresolved D. This CDR3 has 14 residues. Germline V gene data show CDR1 as SGHAT and CDR2 as FQNNGV. V was shortened by 3 bases and J by 5 bases, with 13 bases between the two germline ends. For the CDR3, the DNA is TGTGCCAGCAGCTTCGGAGGGATGGGTACTGAAGCTTTCTTT. Protein product: CASSFGGMGTEAFF.

The gene calls are TRBV20-1 and TRBJ2-3, with 9 bases aligning to TRBD2. In germline, CDR1 is DFQATT, CDR2 SNEGSKA (reference sequence). V was clipped by 3 bases and J by 3 bases; unmatched bases: 1. The CDR3 spans 13 residues. The CDR3 loop is CSARRGGTDTQYF. CDR3 bases: TGCAGTGCTAGGCGGGGGGGGACAGATACGCAGTATTTT.

The rearrangement links TRBV7-9 to TRBJ2-7; D might be TRBD2 (5 bases). The CDR3 runs 14 residues. Germline V lookup: CDR1 SEHNR, CDR2 FQNEAQ (reference sequence). Trimming pared 5 bases from V and 7 bases from J, leaving 18 bases between. The CDR3 spells CASSPRGLSWEQYF. The CDR3 DNA reads as TGTGCCAGCAGCCCACGCGGACTTTCTTGGGAGCAGTACTTC. The variable domain in full, completed from reference TRBV7-9 and TRBJ2-7, reads DTGVSQNPRHKITKRGQNVTFRCDPISEHNRLYWYRQTLGQGPEFLTYFQNEAQLEKSRLLSDRFSAERPKGSFSTLEIQRTEQGDSAMYLCASSPRGLSWEQYFGPGTRLTVT.

This clonotype turned up a few times. The chain recombines TRBV20-1 with TRBJ2-3; 10 nucleotides align to TRBD2. The length of the CDR3 is 15 residues. Germline V lookup: CDR1 DFQATT, CDR2 SNEGSKA (reference sequence). J gave up 0 bases and V 4 bases, and 4 bases lay outside the gene matches. CDR3 loop: CSAIGTSASTDTQYF. The CDR3 DNA reads as TGCAGTGCTATAGGGACTAGCGCTAGCACAGATACGCAGTATTTT.

V usage is TRBV7-9 and J usage is TRBJ2-7; no clear D. CDR1 and CDR2 (germline): SEHNR, FQNEAQ (reference sequence). The germline V and J ends were trimmed by 0 bases and 2 bases, with 5 bases remaining between them. CDR3 length: 13 amino acids. The CDR3 sequence: CASSLAGTYEQYF. The CDR3, as DNA: TGTGCCAGCAGCTTAGCGGGCACCTACGAGCAGTACTTC.

CDR3 residues: CATSSGTGRHYEQYF. In nucleotides, the CDR3 is TGTGCCACCAGCAGCGGGACAGGACGACACTACGAGCAGTACTTC. V usage is TRBV15 and J usage is TRBJ2-7; 8 nucleotides line up with TRBD1. The germline gives CDR1 LNHNV, CDR2 YYDKDF (reference sequence). The CDR3 loop spans 15 amino acids. Germline trimming cut 3 bases from V and 3 bases from J; bases unmatched to any gene: 7.

J is TRBJ1-1 and V is TRBV20-1; possibly TRBD1 for D (6 bases). Per the germline V gene, CDR1 is DFQATT and CDR2 is SNEGSKA (reference sequence). Deletions cut 6 bases from V and 1 base from J, with 12 bases between. This CDR3 spans 13 amino acids. The CDR3 loop reads CSATGTPNTEAFF. The DNA of the CDR3 is TGCAGTGCAACCGGGACACCGAACACTGAAGCTTTCTTT.

The rearrangement links TRBV4-2 to TRBJ2-1, with D unclear. V was trimmed by 0 bases and J by 5 bases, leaving 8 bases between them. CDR1 is LGHNA and CDR2 is YNFKEQ in the germline V gene. This CDR3 region has 14 residues. The chain's CDR3 is CASSQDGRNNEQFF. The CDR3 DNA is TGTGCCAGCAGCCAAGACGGCAGAAACAATGAGCAGTTCTTC.